The source of this T cell receptor (beta chain) is a study of T-cell reconstitution after alpha-beta-depleted transplantation in children. The TCRbeta library incorporated unique molecular identifiers. Each CDR3 protein gets one entry after TCRdb re-called the PCR reads with MiXCR. The table has roughly 350,000 distinct CDR3 sequences, under 20% seen once; the top ten hold about 41%. This clonotype was recorded a few times. Losses at the gene ends were 6 bases for V and 1 base for J; bases not matched to a gene: 4. The CDR3 runs to 15 residues. CDR1 ENHRY and CDR2 SYGVKD come from the germline V gene.

This sequence originates from a male patient between 2 and 15 years old who had a stem cell transplant for acute lymphoblastic leukemia, so the T cells may come from the graft donor. The chain carries TRBV10-3 and TRBJ1-3; 9 bases line up with TRBD1. Here the sequenced sample was PBMCs, mostly from graft donor cells, taken 360 days after TCRalphabeta/CD19-depleted stem cell transplant. CDR3 region: CAIRPGQGSGNTIYF. The DNA for the CDR3 is TGTGCCATCAGGCCGGGACAGGGTTCTGGAAACACCATATATTTT.